This record concerns one TCR beta chain sequence. Trimming pared 8 bases from V and 8 bases from J, leaving 15 bases between. Germline CDR1 MDHEN, CDR2 SYDVKM. The CDR3 contains 12 residues. How the authors handled the data: Amplification of reference gene primers provided the estimated nucleated cell counts. Repertoires were generated with immunoSEQ multiplex PCR, while TCRdb's copy carries only in-frame clones and drops some. V and J calls and clone size follow that table, whereas D and trimming were derived from the DNA. The sample lists a few hundred thousand clones, around 87% occurring once. This entry comes from a study of blood T cell repertoires in COVID-19. The overall study: Acute and convalescent COVID-19 samples came from the United States, Italy and Spain. PBMCs, B-cell-depleted T cells, or T cells were the source of the cDNA or gDNA that made up the material.

Those enrolled, adults aged roughly 18 to 95 years, came from roughly 23 US areas. The sample consisted of PBMCs or T cells enriched from blood (not recorded which). This rearrangement joins TRBV28 to TRBJ1-2; D unresolved. The receptor was isolated from a woman between 18 and 29 years old with acute COVID-19. CDR3 region: CASSQGLEGYTF. CDR3 nucleotides: TGTGCCAGCTCGCAAGGTCTGGAGGGCTACACCTTC.